This TCR beta chain derives from a study of T-cell reconstitution after alpha-beta-depleted transplantation in children. Preparation of the TCRbeta library used unique molecular identifiers. TCRdb itself ran the PCR reads through MiXCR, one entry per CDR3 protein. There are more than 550,000 distinct CDR3 sequences in the sample; roughly 10% occur only once, and roughly 4% lies in the top ten. In its sample, this clonotype was seen a few times. Germline-derived CDR1 and CDR2 are SQVTM and ANQGSEA. This CDR3 comprises 18 residues. Trimming took 0 bases from V and 4 from J; bases not matched to a gene: 8.

The specimen comprised PBMCs from the stem cell graft donor, sampled from the stem cell graft. This clonotype originated in a human donor who donated a stem cell graft to a child with acute myeloid leukemia. This chain links TRBV29-1 with TRBJ2-2; 13 bases align to TRBD2. The CDR3 is CSVEDPGTSGKGTGELFF. The CDR3 DNA sequence: TGCAGCGTTGAAGACCCCGGGACTAGCGGGAAAGGCACCGGGGAGCTGTTTTTT.